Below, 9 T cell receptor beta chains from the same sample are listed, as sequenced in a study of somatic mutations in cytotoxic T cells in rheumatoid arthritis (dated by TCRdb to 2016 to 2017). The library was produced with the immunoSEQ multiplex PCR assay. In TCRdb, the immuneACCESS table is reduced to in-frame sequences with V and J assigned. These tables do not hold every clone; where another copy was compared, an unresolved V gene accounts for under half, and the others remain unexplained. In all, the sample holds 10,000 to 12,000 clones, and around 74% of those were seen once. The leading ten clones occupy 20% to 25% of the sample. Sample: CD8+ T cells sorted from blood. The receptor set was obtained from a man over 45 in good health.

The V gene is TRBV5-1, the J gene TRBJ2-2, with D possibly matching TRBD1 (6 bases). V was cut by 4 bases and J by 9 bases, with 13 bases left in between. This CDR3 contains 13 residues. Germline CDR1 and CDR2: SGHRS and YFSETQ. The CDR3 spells CASSNRVDWELFF. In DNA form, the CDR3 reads TGCGCCAGCAGCAACAGGGTTGACTGGGAGCTGTTTTTT. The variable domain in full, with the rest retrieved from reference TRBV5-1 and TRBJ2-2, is KAGVTQTPRYLIKTRGQQVTLSCSPISGHRSVSWYQQTPGQGLQFLFEYFSETQRNKGNFPGRFSGRQFSNSRSEMNVSTLELGDSALYLCASSNRVDWELFFGEGSRLTVL.

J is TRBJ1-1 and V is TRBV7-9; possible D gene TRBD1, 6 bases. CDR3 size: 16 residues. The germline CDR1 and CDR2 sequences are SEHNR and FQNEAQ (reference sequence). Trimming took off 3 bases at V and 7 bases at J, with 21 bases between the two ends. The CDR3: CASSFSDTGTPGEAFF. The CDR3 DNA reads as TGTGCCAGCAGCTTCTCAGACACCGGGACACCTGGTGAAGCTTTCTTT.

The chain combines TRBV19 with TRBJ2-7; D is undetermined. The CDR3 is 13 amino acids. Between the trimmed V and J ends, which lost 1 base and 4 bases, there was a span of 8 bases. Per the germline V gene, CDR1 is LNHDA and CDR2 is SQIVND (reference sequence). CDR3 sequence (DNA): TGTGCCAGTAGTATAGGGGCCTTATACGAGCAGTACTTC. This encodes CASSIGALYEQYF.

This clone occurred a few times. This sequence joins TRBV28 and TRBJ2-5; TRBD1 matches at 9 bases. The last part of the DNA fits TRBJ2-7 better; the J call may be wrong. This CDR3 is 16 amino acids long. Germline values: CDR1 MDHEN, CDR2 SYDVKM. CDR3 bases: TGTGCCAGCAAAATCTCACCGGGACAGGGCACCTACGAGCAGTACTTC. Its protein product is CASKISPGQGTYEQYF.

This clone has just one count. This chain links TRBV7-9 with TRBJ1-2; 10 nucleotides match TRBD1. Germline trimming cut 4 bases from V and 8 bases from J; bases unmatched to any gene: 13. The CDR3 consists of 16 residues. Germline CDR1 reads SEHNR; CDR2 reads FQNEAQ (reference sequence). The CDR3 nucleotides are TGTGCCAGCAGCTCCGACAGGGGGCATTTTCTGAAAGGCTACACCTTC. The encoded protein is CASSSDRGHFLKGYTF.

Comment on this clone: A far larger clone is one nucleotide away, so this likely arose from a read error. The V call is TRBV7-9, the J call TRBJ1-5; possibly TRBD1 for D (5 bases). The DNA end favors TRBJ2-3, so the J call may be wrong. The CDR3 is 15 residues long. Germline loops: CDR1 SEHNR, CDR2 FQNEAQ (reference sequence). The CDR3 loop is CASSPSGAGDQPQYF. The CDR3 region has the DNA TGTGCCAGCAGTCCCTCTGGGGCCGGCGATCAGCCCCAGTATTTT.

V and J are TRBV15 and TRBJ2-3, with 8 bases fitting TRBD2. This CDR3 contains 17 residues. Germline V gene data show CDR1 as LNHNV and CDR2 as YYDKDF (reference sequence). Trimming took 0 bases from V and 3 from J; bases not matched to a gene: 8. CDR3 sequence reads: CATSRDGLAGSTDTQYF. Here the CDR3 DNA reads TGTGCCACCAGCAGAGATGGGCTAGCGGGCTCGACAGATACGCAGTATTTT.

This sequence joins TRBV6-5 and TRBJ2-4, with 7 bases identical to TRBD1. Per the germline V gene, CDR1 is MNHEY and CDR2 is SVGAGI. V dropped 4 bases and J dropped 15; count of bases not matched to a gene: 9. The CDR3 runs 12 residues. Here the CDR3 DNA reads TGTGCCAGCAGTTCCACAGGGGTTGGGGTGTACTTC. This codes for CASSSTGVGVYF.

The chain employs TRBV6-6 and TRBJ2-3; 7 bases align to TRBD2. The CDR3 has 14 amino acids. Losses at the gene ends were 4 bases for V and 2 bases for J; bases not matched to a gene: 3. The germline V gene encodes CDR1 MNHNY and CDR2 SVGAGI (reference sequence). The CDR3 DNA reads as TGTGCCAGCAGTTGGGCGGGGGTCACAGATACGCAGTATTTT. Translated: CASSWAGVTDTQYF.